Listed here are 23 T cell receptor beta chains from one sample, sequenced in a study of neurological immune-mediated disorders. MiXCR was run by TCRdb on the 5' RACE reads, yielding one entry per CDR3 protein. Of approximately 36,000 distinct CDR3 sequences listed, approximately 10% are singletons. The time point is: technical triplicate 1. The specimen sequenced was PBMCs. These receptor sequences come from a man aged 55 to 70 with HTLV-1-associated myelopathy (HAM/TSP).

CDR3: CASSSGLAANNEQFF. The DNA of the CDR3 is TGTGCCAGCAGCTCGGGACTAGCGGCTAACAATGAGCAGTTCTTC. This chain links TRBV7-9 with TRBJ2-1; 11 nucleotides agree with TRBD2. With V trimmed by 4 bases and J by 5 bases, 4 bases remained unmatched. This CDR3 has 15 residues. The germline gives CDR1 SEHNR, CDR2 FQNEAQ (reference sequence).

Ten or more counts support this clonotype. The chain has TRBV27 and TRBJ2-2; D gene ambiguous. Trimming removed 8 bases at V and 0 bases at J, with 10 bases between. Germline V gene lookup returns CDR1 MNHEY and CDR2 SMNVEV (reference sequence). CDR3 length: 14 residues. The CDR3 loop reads CASRSTANTGELFF. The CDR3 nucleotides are TGTGCCAGCCGAAGTACAGCGAACACCGGGGAGCTGTTTTTT.

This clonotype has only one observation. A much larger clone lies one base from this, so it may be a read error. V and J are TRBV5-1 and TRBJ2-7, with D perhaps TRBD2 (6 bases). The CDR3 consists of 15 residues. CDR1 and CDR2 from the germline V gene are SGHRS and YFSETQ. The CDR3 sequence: CANSRSGVSSYEQYF. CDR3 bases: TGCGCCAACAGCCGATCGGGGGTGAGCTCCTACGAGCAGTACTTC.

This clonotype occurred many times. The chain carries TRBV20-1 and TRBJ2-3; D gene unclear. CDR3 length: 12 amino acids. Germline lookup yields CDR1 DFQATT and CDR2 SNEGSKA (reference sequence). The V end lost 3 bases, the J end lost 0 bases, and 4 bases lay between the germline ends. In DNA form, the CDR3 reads TGCAGTGCTAGGTCTAGCACAGATACGCAGTATTTT. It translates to CSARSSTDTQYF.

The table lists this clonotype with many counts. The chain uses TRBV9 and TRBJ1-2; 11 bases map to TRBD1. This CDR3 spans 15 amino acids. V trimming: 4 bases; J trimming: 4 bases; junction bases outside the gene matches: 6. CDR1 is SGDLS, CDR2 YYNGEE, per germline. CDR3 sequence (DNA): TGTGCCAGCAGCATAGGACAGGGGGCTACCTATGGCTACACCTTC. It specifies CASSIGQGATYGYTF.

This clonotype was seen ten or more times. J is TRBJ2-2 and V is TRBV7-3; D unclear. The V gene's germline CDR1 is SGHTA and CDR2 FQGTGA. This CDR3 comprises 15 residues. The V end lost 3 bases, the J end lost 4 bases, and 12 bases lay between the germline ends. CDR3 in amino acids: CASSLDASGTGELFF. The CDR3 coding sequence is TGTGCCAGCAGCTTGGACGCCTCGGGCACCGGGGAGCTGTTTTTT. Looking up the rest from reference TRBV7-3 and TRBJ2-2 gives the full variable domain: GAGVSQTPSNKVTEKGKYVELRCDPISGHTALYWYRQSLGQGPEFLIYFQGTGAADDSGLPNDRFFAVRPEGSVSTLKIQRTERGDSAVYLCASSLDASGTGELFFGEGSRLTVL.

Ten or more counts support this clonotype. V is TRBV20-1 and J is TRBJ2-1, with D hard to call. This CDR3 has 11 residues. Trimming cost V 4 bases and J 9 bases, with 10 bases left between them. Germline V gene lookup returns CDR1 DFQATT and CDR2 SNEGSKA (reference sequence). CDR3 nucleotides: TGCAGTGCTATAAAAACGGTTGAGCAGTTCTTC. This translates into CSAIKTVEQFF.

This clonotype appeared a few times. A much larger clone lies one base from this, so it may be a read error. The CDR3 sequence: CASSPLTNAGELFF. CDR3 sequence (DNA): TGTGCCAGCAGCCCCTTGACGAACGCCGGGGAGCTGTTTTTT. The chain recombines TRBV11-2 with TRBJ2-2; no firm D call. Per the germline V gene, CDR1 is SGHAT and CDR2 is FQNNGV. The CDR3 runs 14 residues.

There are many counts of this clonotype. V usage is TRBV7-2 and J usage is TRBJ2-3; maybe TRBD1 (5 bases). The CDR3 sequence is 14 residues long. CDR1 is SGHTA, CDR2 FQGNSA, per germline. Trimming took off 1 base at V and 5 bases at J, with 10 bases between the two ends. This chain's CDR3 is CASSLVGAIDTQYF. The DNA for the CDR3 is TGTGCCAGCAGCTTAGTAGGGGCCATAGATACGCAGTATTTT. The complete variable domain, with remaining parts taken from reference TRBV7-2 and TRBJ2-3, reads GAGVSQSPSNKVTEKGKDVELRCDPISGHTALYWYRQSLGQGLEFLIYFQGNSAPDKSGLPSDRFSAERTGGSVSTLTIQRTQQEDSAVYLCASSLVGAIDTQYFGPGTRLTVL.

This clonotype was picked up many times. The CDR3 spells CASSQGSGGDSPLHF. DNA for the CDR3: TGTGCCAGCAGCCAAGGCTCAGGGGGAGATTCACCCCTCCACTTT. This chain connects TRBV3-1 to TRBJ1-6, with TRBD1 identical over 7 bases. The CDR3 length is 15 residues. CDR1 and CDR2 from the germline V gene are LGHDT and YNNKEL (reference sequence). J gave up 8 bases and V 1 base, and 5 bases lay outside the gene matches. The full variable domain, its missing parts supplied by reference TRBV3-1 and TRBJ1-6, is DTAVSQTPKYLVTQMGNDKSIKCEQNLGHDTMYWYKQDSKKFLKIMFSYNNKELIINETVPNRFSPKSPDKAHLNLHINSLELGDSAVYFCASSQGSGGDSPLHFGNGTRLTVT.

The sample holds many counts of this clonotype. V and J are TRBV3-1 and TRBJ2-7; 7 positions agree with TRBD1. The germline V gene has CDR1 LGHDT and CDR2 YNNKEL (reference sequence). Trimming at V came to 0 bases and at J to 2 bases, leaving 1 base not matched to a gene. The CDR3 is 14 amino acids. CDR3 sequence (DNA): TGTGCCAGCAGCCAAGAGGGACAGACCTACGAGCAGTACTTC. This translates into CASSQEGQTYEQYF.

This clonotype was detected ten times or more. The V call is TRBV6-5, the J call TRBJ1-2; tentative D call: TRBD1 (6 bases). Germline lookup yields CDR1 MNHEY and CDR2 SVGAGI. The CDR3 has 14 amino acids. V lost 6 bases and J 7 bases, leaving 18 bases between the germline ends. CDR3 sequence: CASSNYPAGAGYTF. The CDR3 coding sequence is TGTGCCAGCAGCAATTACCCAGCGGGGGCTGGCTACACCTTC.

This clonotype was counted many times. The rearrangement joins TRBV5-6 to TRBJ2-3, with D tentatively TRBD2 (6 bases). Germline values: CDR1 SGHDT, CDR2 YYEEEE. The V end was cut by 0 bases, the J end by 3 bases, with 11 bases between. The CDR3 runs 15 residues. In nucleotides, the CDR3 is TGTGCCAGCAGCTTGGCGGGAGACGTTACAGATACGCAGTATTTT. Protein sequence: CASSLAGDVTDTQYF.

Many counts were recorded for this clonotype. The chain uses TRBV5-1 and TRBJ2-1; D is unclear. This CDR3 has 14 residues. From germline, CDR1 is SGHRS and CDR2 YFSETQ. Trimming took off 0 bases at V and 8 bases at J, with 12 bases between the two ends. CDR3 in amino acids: CASSLGAPDDEQFF. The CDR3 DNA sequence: TGCGCCAGCAGCTTGGGAGCCCCCGATGATGAGCAGTTCTTC.

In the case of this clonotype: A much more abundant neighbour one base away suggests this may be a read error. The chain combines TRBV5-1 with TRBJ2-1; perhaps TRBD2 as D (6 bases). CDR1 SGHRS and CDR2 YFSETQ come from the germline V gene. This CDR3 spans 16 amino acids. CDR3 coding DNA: TGCGCCAGCAGCTCTACCGGGACTCCTGGGGTCGGTGAGAAGTTCTTC. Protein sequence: CASSSTGTPGVGEKFF.

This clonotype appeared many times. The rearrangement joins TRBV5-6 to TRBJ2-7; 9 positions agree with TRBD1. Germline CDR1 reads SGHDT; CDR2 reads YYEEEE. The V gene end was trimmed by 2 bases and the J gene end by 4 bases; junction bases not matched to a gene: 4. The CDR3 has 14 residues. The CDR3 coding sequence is TGTGCCAGCAGCTTCGCGACAGGGGGTTACGAGCAGTACTTC. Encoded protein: CASSFATGGYEQYF.

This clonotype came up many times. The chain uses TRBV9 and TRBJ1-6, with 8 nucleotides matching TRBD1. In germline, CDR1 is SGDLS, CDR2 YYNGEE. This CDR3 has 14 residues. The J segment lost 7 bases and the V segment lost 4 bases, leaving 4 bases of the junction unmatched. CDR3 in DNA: TGTGCCAGCAGCACGACAGGGGAAAATTCACCCCTCCACTTT. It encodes CASSTTGENSPLHF.

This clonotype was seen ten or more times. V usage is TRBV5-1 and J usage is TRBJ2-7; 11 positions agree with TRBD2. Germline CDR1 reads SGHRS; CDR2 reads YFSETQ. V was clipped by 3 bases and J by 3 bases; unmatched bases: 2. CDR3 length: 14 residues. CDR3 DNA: TGCGCCAGCAGCTCCGGGACTAGCGGCTACGAGCAGTACTTC. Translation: CASSSGTSGYEQYF. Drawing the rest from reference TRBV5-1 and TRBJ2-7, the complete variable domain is KAGVTQTPRYLIKTRGQQVTLSCSPISGHRSVSWYQQTPGQGLQFLFEYFSETQRNKGNFPGRFSGRQFSNSRSEMNVSTLELGDSALYLCASSSGTSGYEQYFGPGTRLTVT.

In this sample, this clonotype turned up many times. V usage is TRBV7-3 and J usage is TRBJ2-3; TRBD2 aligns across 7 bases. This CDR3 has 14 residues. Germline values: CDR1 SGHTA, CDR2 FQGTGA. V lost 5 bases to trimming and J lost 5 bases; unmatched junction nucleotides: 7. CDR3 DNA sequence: TGTGCCAGCAGCCCCGGGACTACCGTAGATACGCAGTATTTT. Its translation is CASSPGTTVDTQYF.

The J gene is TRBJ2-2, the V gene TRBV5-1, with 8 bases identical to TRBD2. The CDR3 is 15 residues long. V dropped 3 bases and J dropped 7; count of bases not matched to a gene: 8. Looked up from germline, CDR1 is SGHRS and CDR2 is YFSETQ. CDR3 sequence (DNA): TGCGCCAGCAGCTCAGCGAGCGGGAGTGTCGGGGAGCTGTTTTTT. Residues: CASSSASGSVGELFF.

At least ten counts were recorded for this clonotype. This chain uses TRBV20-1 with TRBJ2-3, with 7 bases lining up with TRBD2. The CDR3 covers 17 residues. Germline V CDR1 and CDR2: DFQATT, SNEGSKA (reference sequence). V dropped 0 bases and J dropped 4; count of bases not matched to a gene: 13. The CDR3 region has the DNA TGCAGTGCTAGAGAGGCTAGCGGTTCATCGTCGGCAGATACGCAGTATTTT. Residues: CSAREASGSSSADTQYF.

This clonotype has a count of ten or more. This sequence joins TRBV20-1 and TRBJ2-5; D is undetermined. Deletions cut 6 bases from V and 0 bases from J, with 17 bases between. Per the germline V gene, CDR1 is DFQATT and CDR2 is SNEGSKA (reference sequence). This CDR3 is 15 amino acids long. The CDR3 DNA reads TGCAGTGCGTGTCAAGTCCCACCATACCAAGAGACCCAGTACTTC. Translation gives CSACQVPPYQETQYF.

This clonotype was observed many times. The CDR3 reads CASSSRDRTGELFF. CDR3 DNA: TGCGCCAGCAGCTCACGGGATAGGACCGGGGAGCTGTTTTTT. The V gene is TRBV5-1, the J gene TRBJ2-2; tentatively, D is TRBD2 (5 bases). Trimming left V 3 bases short and J 5 bases short, with 11 bases between. This CDR3 has 14 amino acids. Germline-derived CDR1 and CDR2 are SGHRS and YFSETQ.